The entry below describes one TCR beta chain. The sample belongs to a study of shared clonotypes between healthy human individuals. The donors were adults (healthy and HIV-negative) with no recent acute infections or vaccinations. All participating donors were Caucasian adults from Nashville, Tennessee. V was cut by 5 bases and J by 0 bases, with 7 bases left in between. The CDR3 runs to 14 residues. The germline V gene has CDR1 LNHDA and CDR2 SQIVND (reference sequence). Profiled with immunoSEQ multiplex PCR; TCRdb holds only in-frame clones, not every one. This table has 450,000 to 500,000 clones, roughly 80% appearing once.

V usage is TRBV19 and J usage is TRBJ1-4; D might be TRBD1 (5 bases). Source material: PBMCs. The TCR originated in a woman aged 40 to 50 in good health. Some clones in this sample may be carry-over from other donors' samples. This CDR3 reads CASSWGATNEKLFF. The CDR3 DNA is TGTGCCAGTAGTTGGGGGGCAACTAATGAAAAACTGTTTTTT.